This TCR beta chain is from a study of blood T cells in healthy people across ages. Caucasian individuals from Russia who were healthy and aged about 6 to 90 acted as donors. In the case of this clonotype: The junction and the germline gene differ at one end; a read error may be behind it.

The CDR3 covers 13 residues. Per germline, CDR1 SQVTM and CDR2 ANQGSEA. Primers used in a second PCR of roughly 6 to 12 cycles were a sample-barcoded 5' primer and a J-beta primer mix. TCRdb fed the 5' RACE reads into MiXCR, producing one record per CDR3 protein. Of about 1.5 million distinct CDR3 sequences in the sample, approximately 39% were seen once. This TCR came from a young woman in good health. The chain couples TRBV29-1 to TRBJ2-4, with D possibly matching TRBD2 (5 bases). The sample was blood. The CDR3 is CSVLRPDRNIQYF. The CDR3 coding sequence is TGTAGCGTCCTCCGACCAGATCGAAACATTCAGTACTTC.